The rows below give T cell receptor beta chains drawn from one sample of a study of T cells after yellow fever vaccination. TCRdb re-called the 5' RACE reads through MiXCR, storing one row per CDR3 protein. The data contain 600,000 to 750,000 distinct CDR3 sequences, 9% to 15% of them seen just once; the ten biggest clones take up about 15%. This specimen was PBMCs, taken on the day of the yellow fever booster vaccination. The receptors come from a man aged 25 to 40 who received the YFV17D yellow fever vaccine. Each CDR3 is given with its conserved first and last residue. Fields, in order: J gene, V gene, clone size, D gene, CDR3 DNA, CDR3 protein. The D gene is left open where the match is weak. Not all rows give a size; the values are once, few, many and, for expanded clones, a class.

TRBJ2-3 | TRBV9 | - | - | TGTGCCAGCAGCGTTACTACTCTCACAGATACGCAGTATTTT | CASSVTTLTDTQYF
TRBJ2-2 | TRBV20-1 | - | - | TGCAGTGCTAAACGCCCGGCCGGGGAGCTGTTTTTT | CSAKRPAGELFF
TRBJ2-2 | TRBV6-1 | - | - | TGTGCCAGCAGTATGTCCAGGGGGGGTAGCGGGGAGCTGTTTTTT | CASSMSRGGSGELFF
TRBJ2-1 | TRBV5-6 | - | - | TGTGCCAGTCTTGGTTGGTACAATGAGCAGTTCTTC | CASLGWYNEQFF
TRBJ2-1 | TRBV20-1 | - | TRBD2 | TGCAGTGCTAGAGAATTTACGCGGGAGGGCAATGAGCAGTTCTTC | CSAREFTREGNEQFF
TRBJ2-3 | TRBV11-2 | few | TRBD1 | TGTGCCAGCAGCCTCACAGGGGGCAACGCAGATACGCAGTATTTT | CASSLTGGNADTQYF
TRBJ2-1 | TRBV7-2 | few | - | TGTGCCAGCAGCCCCCACCTAGGGTATGAGGATGAGCAGTTCTTC | CASSPHLGYEDEQFF
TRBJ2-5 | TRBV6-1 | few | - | TGTGCCAGCAGGAGGGGGAGCCCCCAAGAGACCCAGTACTTC | CASRRGSPQETQYF
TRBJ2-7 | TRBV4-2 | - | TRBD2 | TGTGCCAGCAGCCGGGGGACTAGCGGGAGATCCTACGAGCAGTACTTC | CASSRGTSGRSYEQYF
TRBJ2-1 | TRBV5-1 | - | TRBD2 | TGCGCCAGCAATCCTAGCGGGAGGGCAGGCGAGCAGTTCTTC | CASNPSGRAGEQFF